Here is one T cell receptor (beta chain) with its context. As yet, its antigen is unknown. CDR1 and CDR2 (germline): DFQATT, SNEGSKA (reference sequence). The CDR3 has 13 amino acids. V gave up 6 bases and J gave up 6 bases, with 14 bases separating them. The data derive from a study of T cells in Graves' hyperthyroidism and ophthalmopathy. Study-wide findings and caveats: Blood also carried most thyroid clonotypes expanded above 0.001.

RNA transcripts served as the template for amplifying TCR beta CDR3 regions. First-round RT-PCR of the TCR CDR3 relied on the HTBI primer set. TCRdb re-derived calls from the multiplex PCR reads in MiXCR, one entry per CDR3 protein. The data hold about 640,000 distinct CDR3 sequences, with over 40% observed a single time. Exclusions: uncontrolled infection, other autoimmune disease, pregnancy, lactation. Used for diagnoses were clinical symptoms, serum thyroxine and TRAb, thyroid ultrasound and orbital computed tomography. The chain employs TRBV20-1 and TRBJ2-2; perhaps TRBD2 as D (5 bases). The TCR originated in an adult man with Graves' disease, either hyperthyroidism or ophthalmopathy (not recorded which). The sequencing input was peripheral blood or thyroid tissue (not recorded which). DNA of the CDR3: TGCAGTGCCCTAGGTCCTAGCCCCGGGGAGCTGTTTTTT. Translated, it gives CSALGPSPGELFF.